The clone carrying this T cell receptor (beta chain) was detected only a few times. The sample originates from a study of beta chain features in type 1 diabetes. Donors underwent one heparinised blood draw, about 120 mL on average. Reverse transcription of all isolated RNA meant that expressed TCRB transcripts were sequenced. The repertoire was sequenced with immunoSEQ multiplex PCR; TCRdb's copy has only in-frame clones and lacks some. In the table there are more than 300,000 clones, 10% to 15% of which are singletons. CDR3 length: 14 residues. The germline V and J ends were trimmed by 6 bases and 0 bases, with 12 bases remaining between them. Germline CDR1 is MDHEN and CDR2 is SYDVKM.

The sequencing input was naive CD4+ T cells from blood. V is TRBV28 and J is TRBJ2-7; no definite D call. The clonotype was recovered from a young man in good health. The CDR3 DNA follows: TGTGCCAGCAGATCGAAGGCGGTCTCCTACGAGCAGTACTTC. Its translation is CASRSKAVSYEQYF.